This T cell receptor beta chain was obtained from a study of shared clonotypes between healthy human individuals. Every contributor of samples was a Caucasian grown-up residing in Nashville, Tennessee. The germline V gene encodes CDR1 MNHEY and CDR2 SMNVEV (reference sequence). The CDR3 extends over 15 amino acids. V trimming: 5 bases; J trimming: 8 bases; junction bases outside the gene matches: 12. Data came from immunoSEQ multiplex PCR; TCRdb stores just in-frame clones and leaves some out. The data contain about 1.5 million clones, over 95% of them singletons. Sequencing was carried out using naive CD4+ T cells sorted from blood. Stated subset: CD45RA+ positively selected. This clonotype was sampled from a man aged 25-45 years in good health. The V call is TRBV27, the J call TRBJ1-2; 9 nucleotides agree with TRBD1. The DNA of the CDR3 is TGTGCCAGCAGTCCACAGGGACAGGGAATAGGAGGCTACACCTTC. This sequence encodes CASSPQGQGIGGYTF.